These T cell receptor beta chains were read from a single sample in a study of PD-1 blockade in classical Hodgkin lymphoma. Sequenced by immunoSEQ multiplex PCR; TCRdb stores in-frame clones only, minus some. The data contain fewer than 20,000 clones, around four fifths of them singletons. Sequenced input: CD4+ T cells from blood. The receptors here all came from a human donor with classical Hodgkin lymphoma. CDR3s include the opening cysteine and the closing phenylalanine or tryptophan. Fields, in order: J gene, D gene, V gene, clone size, CDR3 length, CDR3 DNA, CDR3 protein. The D gene is left open where the match is weak. A clone size is listed for some rows: how often the clone was seen (once, few, many), or a class if it is expanded.

J: TRBJ2-5
D: NA
V: TRBV25-1
size: NA
length: 15
DNA: TGTGCCAGCAGTGAAAGCGGGCAGGGGGGGGAGACCCAGTACTTC
CDR3: CASSESGQGGETQYF

J: TRBJ1-2
D: NA
V: TRBV5-4
size: NA
length: 13
DNA: TGTGCCAGCAGCTCACAGGGTAATTATGGCTACACCTTC
CDR3: CASSSQGNYGYTF

J: TRBJ2-1
D: NA
V: TRBV7-7
size: NA
length: 13
DNA: TGTGCTAGCAGCTTAGCGCCCGGGGTAGAGCAGTTCTTC
CDR3: CASSLAPGVEQFF

J: TRBJ2-5
D: NA
V: TRBV12-1
size: NA
length: 17
DNA: TGTGCCAGCAGCTTTTCTAGGCGGGTGGCAGGAAGGGAGACCCAGTACTTC
CDR3: CASSFSRRVAGRETQYF

J: TRBJ2-3
D: TRBD2
V: TRBV6-1
size: NA
length: 15
DNA: TGTGCCAGCAGTGATCTAGCGGGGTACACAGATACGCAGTATTTT
CDR3: CASSDLAGYTDTQYF

J: TRBJ2-4
D: NA
V: TRBV7-2
size: NA
length: 16
DNA: TGTGCCAGCAGCTTACAGGGGACTCAAGCCAAAAACATTCAGTACTTC
CDR3: CASSLQGTQAKNIQYF

J: TRBJ1-1
D: NA
V: TRBV5-1
size: few
length: 15
DNA: TGCGCCAGCAGCTTGACCAGTGGGGTGAACACTGAAGCTTTCTTT
CDR3: CASSLTSGVNTEAFF

J: TRBJ2-7
D: TRBD2
V: TRBV6-5
size: NA
length: 15
DNA: TGTGCCAGCAGTTACTCCCTAGCGGGACCCTACGAGCAGTACTTC
CDR3: CASSYSLAGPYEQYF

J: TRBJ1-1
D: NA
V: TRBV11-1
size: NA
length: 14
DNA: TGTGCCAGCAGCTTAGTACCCGAGAACACTGAAGCTTTCTTT
CDR3: CASSLVPENTEAFF

J: TRBJ2-7
D: TRBD1
V: TRBV27
size: few
length: 15
DNA: TGTGCCAGCAGTTTCAGGCAGGGGGTAGGCTACGAGCAGTACTTC
CDR3: CASSFRQGVGYEQYF

J: TRBJ2-7
D: TRBD2
V: TRBV5-1
size: NA
length: 15
DNA: TGCGCCAGCAGCAATCCGGGACTAGCGATTCGCGAGCAGTACTTC
CDR3: CASSNPGLAIREQYF